These T cell receptor beta chains were read from a single sample in a study of OX40 agonist ivuxolimab in advanced cancers. Profiled with immunoSEQ multiplex PCR; TCRdb holds only in-frame clones, not every one. The sample lists about 18,000 clones, 70% to 90% occurring once. The sample in question was CD4+ or CD8+ T cells sorted from blood, obtained in a trial of the OX40 agonist ivuxolimab. Receptors originate from an adult with an advanced solid tumor such as melanoma, head and neck, liver or kidney cancer. The CDR3 runs from the conserved cysteine through the conserved F or W.

v_call	j_call	cdr3_aa
TRBV4-1	TRBJ2-1	CASSHTSGEGYEQFF
TRBV19	TRBJ2-4	CASRSPTENIQYF
TRBV2	TRBJ2-1	CASSDEGASNEQFF
TRBV2	TRBJ2-7	CASREPGQGNLRGTYEQYF
TRBV10-3	TRBJ2-7	CAISDMLEQYF
TRBV2	TRBJ1-2	CARTGQGNFYGYTF
TRBV9	TRBJ2-3	CASSRHSGGDDTQYF
TRBV29-1	TRBJ1-1	CSVVGRQLVGDTEAFF
TRBV11-2	TRBJ2-5	CASSTPSGSLQETQYF
TRBV2	TRBJ2-1	CASSERGQGDEQFF
TRBV5-1	TRBJ2-1	CASSQSGGSYNEQFF
TRBV6-4	TRBJ2-1	CASSDSAGTISIEQFF
TRBV15	TRBJ2-7	CATSKGQTYEQYF
TRBV7-3	TRBJ2-7	CASSLHGGGSYEQYF
TRBV10-1	TRBJ2-7	CASSEFSAGAPYEQYF
TRBV7-2	TRBJ1-1	CASSPFPMNTEAFF
TRBV2	TRBJ1-5	CASSDPTGGNQPQHF
TRBV27	TRBJ1-2	CASSPGGQTYGYTF
TRBV13	TRBJ2-7	CASSPTDRGSYEQYF
TRBV5-1	TRBJ2-2	CASLRDTGELFF
TRBV28	TRBJ2-7	CASSLLAGLSYEQYF
TRBV6-7	TRBJ2-7	CASSYGGGGYEQYF
TRBV7-8	TRBJ1-1	CASSLYLQQTNTEAFF
TRBV28	TRBJ2-7	CASSLDRGSYEQYF
TRBV28	TRBJ2-7	CASLLGEQYF